Each of the 11 T cell receptor beta chains below was sequenced from the same sample in a study of identical twins. TCRdb called the 5' RACE reads again in MiXCR, with one record for every CDR3 protein. The sample has 1.5 million to 2 million distinct CDR3 sequences, around 33% seen once. The sample was cord blood. All receptors derive from a newborn girl in good health.

With respect to this clonotype: Sequence at one end of the junction differs from germline and may be a read error. The V call is TRBV5-1, the J call TRBJ1-2; D is uncertain. There are 14 residues in the CDR3. Germline CDR1 SGHRS, CDR2 YFSETQ. CDR3 loop: CASSLGHPNYDYTF. CDR3 DNA sequence: TGCGCCAGCAGCTTGGGACACCCTAACTATGACTACACCTTC. Full variable domain (rest looked up from reference TRBV5-1 and TRBJ1-2): KAGVTQTPRYLIKTRGQQVTLSCSPISGHRSVSWYQQTPGQGLQFLFEYFSETQRNKGNFPGRFSGRQFSNSRSEMNVSTLELGDSALYLCASSLGHPNYDYTFGSGTRLTVV.

The chain combines TRBV20-1 with TRBJ2-7, with TRBD2 matching 7 bases. The CDR3 is 17 amino acids. Per the germline V gene, CDR1 is DFQATT and CDR2 is SNEGSKA (reference sequence). J gave up 3 bases and V 0 bases, and 14 bases lay outside the gene matches. CDR3 in DNA: TGCAGTGCTAGAGATCGGGCTTGGGCGGGAGTCAACTACGAGCAGTACTTC. Protein sequence: CSARDRAWAGVNYEQYF.

This clonotype came up once. The chain uses TRBV3-1 and TRBJ2-3; D gene unclear. V was pared by 4 bases and J by 1 base, with 15 bases between. From germline, CDR1 is LGHDT and CDR2 YNNKEL (reference sequence). The CDR3 is 16 amino acids. CDR3 loop: CASSRTISAGTDTQYF. The CDR3 coding sequence is TGTGCCAGCAGCCGCACTATCTCCGCGGGCACAGATACGCAGTATTTT.

The chain uses TRBV7-2 and TRBJ1-4, with a weak D call TRBD1 (6 bases). Germline V gene sequence: CDR1 SGHTA, CDR2 FQGNSA. This CDR3 is built from 17 residues. V lost 5 bases and J 0 bases, leaving 16 bases between the germline ends. Here the CDR3 reads CASSLAGAGTTNEKLFF. CDR3 nucleotide sequence: TGTGCCAGCAGCCTCGCAGGGGCGGGGACAACTAATGAAAAACTGTTTTTT. The full variable domain, its missing parts supplied by reference TRBV7-2 and TRBJ1-4, is GAGVSQSPSNKVTEKGKDVELRCDPISGHTALYWYRQSLGQGLEFLIYFQGNSAPDKSGLPSDRFSAERTGGSVSTLTIQRTQQEDSAVYLCASSLAGAGTTNEKLFFGSGTQLSVL.

This clonotype was seen ten or more times. This chain connects TRBV7-2 to TRBJ1-4; D gene ambiguous. This CDR3 contains 13 residues. Germline V lookup: CDR1 SGHTA, CDR2 FQGNSA. Trimming removed 6 bases at V and 7 bases at J, with 12 bases between. For the CDR3, the DNA is TGTGCCAGCAGTTTGGGTCGTGGTGAAAAACTGTTTTTT. Amino acids: CASSLGRGEKLFF.

The table lists this clonotype with a few counts. CDR3 in DNA: TGCGCCAGCATCCTCGTTAGGGCCCGGGATGTTAGCACTGAAGCTTTCTTT. Its translation: CASILVRARDVSTEAFF. The chain couples TRBV10-2 to TRBJ1-1; D ambiguous. The V gene lost 7 bases and the J gene lost 4 bases, with 25 bases spanning the gap. Germline CDR1 and CDR2: WSHSY and SAAADI. The CDR3 has 17 residues.

This clonotype was observed a handful of times. This chain uses TRBV12-3 or TRBV12-4 with TRBJ1-1, with a possible D match to TRBD1 (6 bases). Trimming cost V 2 bases and J 8 bases, with 9 bases left between them. The CDR3 spans 12 residues. CDR3 protein: CASSLWGREAFF. For the CDR3, the DNA is TGTGCCAGCAGTTTATGGGGGCGGGAAGCTTTCTTT.

This chain joins TRBV12-3 or TRBV12-4 and TRBJ2-3; D may be TRBD2 (5 bases). The CDR3 length is 17 residues. Trimming removed 5 bases from V and 2 bases from J, with 20 bases in between. The CDR3 DNA reads TGTGCCAGCAGTCCCCCCGGACTCTTGCGGGCCACAGATACGCAGTATTTT. Encoded protein: CASSPPGLLRATDTQYF.

The V and J genes are TRBV28 and TRBJ2-7; D gene uncertain. Germline CDR1 and CDR2: MDHEN and SYDVKM. CDR3 length: 14 residues. V was trimmed by 4 bases and J by 0 bases, leaving 10 bases between them. The CDR3 DNA reads TGTGCCAGCAGTTATAACCTCCCCTCCTACGAGCAGTACTTC. Residues: CASSYNLPSYEQYF. Supplemented by reference TRBV28 and TRBJ2-7, the full variable domain reads DVKVTQSSRYLVKRTGEKVFLECVQDMDHENMFWYRQDPGLGLRLIYFSYDVKMKEKGDIPEGYSVSREKKERFSLILESASTNQTSMYLCASSYNLPSYEQYFGPGTRLTVT.

The rearrangement uses TRBV20-1 and TRBJ2-7, with D hard to call. CDR1 DFQATT and CDR2 SNEGSKA come from the germline V gene (reference sequence). CDR3 size: 13 residues. Between the trimmed V and J ends, which lost 3 bases and 0 bases, there was a span of 9 bases. In DNA, the CDR3 is TGCAGTGCTAGTAACGACGCCTCCTACGAGCAGTACTTC. Translation: CSASNDASYEQYF.

In its sample, this clonotype was seen many times. The V call is TRBV27, the J call TRBJ2-7, with 9 bases that match TRBD1. Germline CDR1 MNHEY, CDR2 SMNVEV (reference sequence). Trimming at V came to 5 bases and at J to 3 bases, leaving 8 bases not matched to a gene. This CDR3 is 15 amino acids long. CDR3: CASSAGQGPFYEQYF. CDR3 DNA: TGTGCCAGCAGTGCTGGACAGGGGCCCTTCTACGAGCAGTACTTC.